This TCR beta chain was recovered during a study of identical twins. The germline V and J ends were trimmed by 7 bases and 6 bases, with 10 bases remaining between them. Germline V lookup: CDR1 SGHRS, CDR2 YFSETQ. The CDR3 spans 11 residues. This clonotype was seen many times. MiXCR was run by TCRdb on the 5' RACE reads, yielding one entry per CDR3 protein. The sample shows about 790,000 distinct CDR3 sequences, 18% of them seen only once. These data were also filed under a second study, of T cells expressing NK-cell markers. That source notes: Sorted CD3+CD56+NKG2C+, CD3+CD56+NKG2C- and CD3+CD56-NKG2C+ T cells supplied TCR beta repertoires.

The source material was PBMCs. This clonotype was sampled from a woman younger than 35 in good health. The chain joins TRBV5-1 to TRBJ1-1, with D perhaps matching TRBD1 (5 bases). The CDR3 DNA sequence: TGCGCCAGCCGTAGGGGATCTGAAGCTTTCTTT. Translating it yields CASRRGSEAFF.